This T cell receptor beta chain was identified during a study of T cells in Graves' hyperthyroidism and ophthalmopathy. Points from the study as a whole: Clonotypes that were expanded in thyroid above 0.001 mostly appeared in blood too. Ophthalmopathy got predicted by the model a median 6.5 months before its onset.

This clonotype has ten or more counts. What it recognizes is unknown. Amplified regions were TCR beta CDR3 sequences from RNA transcripts. TCR CDR3 underwent first-round RT-PCR with the HTBI primer set. Each CDR3 protein is one row after TCRdb ran MiXCR on the multiplex PCR reads. The sample includes 450,000 to 600,000 distinct CDR3 sequences, just under 20% seen only once; the top ten take around 50%. Ophthalmopathy in the patients scored at least 3 on Clinical Activity Score and at least 4 on NOSPECS grade, lasting under 3 months. The origin of this receptor is a man aged 35-49 years with Graves' ophthalmopathy. Source material: blood.

The CDR3 DNA follows: TGTGCCAGCCGGGACGGCGGGTACAATGAGCAGTTCTTC. Translating it yields CASRDGGYNEQFF. The rearrangement joins TRBV6-2 or TRBV6-3 to TRBJ2-1, with D perhaps given as TRBD1 or TRBD2 (5 bases each). The germline gives CDR1 MNHEY, CDR2 SVGEGT. This CDR3 contains 13 residues. Trimming shortened V by 8 bases and J by 4 bases, and 12 bases separated the two germline ends.